The next 30 T cell receptor beta chains were all read from a single sample in a study of cytomegalovirus exposure and HLA in healthy donors. The primer mix had 60 Vbeta and 13 Jbeta primers. This table comes from immunoSEQ multiplex PCR, and its TCRdb copy is limited to in-frame clones, with some not included. Here the sample spans some 160,000 clones, roughly 80% being singletons. Sequenced input: PBMCs. These receptors all stem from a man aged 50 to 60 in good health and CMV-seropositive.

The J gene is TRBJ2-2, the V gene TRBV19; D unresolved. The CDR3 is 11 residues long. Germline lookup yields CDR1 LNHDA and CDR2 SQIVND (reference sequence). With 6 bases removed from V and 6 bases from J, the gap between germline ends came to 5 bases. Here the CDR3 DNA reads TGTGCCAGTAGGGAGTCCGGGGAGCTGTTTTTT. Translating it yields CASRESGELFF.

The chain links TRBV6-4 to TRBJ1-1, with a possible D match to TRBD1 (5 bases). Looked up from germline, CDR1 is MRHNA and CDR2 is SNTAGT. V shed 6 bases and J shed 2 bases, with 16 bases lying between them. The CDR3 spans 15 residues. CDR3 sequence: CASSPFGTANTEAFF. The CDR3 coding sequence is TGTGCCAGCAGCCCCTTCGGGACTGCAAACACTGAAGCTTTCTTT.

The gene calls are TRBV16 and TRBJ1-2; D unclear. Germline CDR1 KGHSY, CDR2 FQNENV. The CDR3 sequence is 17 residues long. V was shortened by 3 bases and J by 0 bases, with 17 bases between the two germline ends. The CDR3 loop is CASSHKSIPQTNYGYTF. The DNA for the CDR3 is TGTGCCAGCAGCCATAAATCAATTCCCCAGACTAACTATGGCTACACCTTC.

J is TRBJ1-2 and V is TRBV30; D gene uncertain. The ends were cut back, 1 base at V and 4 bases at J, with 13 bases in the middle. This CDR3 spans 14 amino acids. Germline values: CDR1 GTSNPN, CDR2 SVGIG (reference sequence). The DNA of the CDR3 is TGTGCCTGGAGTGGCGCGGCCGGACTCTATGGCTACACCTTC. Translated: CAWSGAAGLYGYTF.

The chain is built from TRBV15 and TRBJ2-5; 8 nucleotides match TRBD1. Germline V gene lookup returns CDR1 LNHNV and CDR2 YYDKDF (reference sequence). This CDR3 is built from 15 residues. J lost 1 base, V lost 3 bases, and 4 bases had no gene match. The CDR3 DNA is TGTGCCACCAGCAGCGTTGACAGGGGCCAAGAGACCCAGTACTTC. Protein sequence: CATSSVDRGQETQYF.

This chain joins TRBV18 and TRBJ1-5, with D perhaps matching TRBD1 (5 bases). Looked up from germline, CDR1 is KGHSH and CDR2 is LQKENI. Trimming shortened V by 6 bases and J by 3 bases, and 15 bases separated the two germline ends. The CDR3 is made up of 15 amino acids. The CDR3 DNA reads TGTGCCAGCTCCCAACAGCGACAGAACAATCAGCCCCAGCATTTT. Protein product: CASSQQRQNNQPQHF.

The rearrangement joins TRBV19 to TRBJ2-7, with a weak D call TRBD2 (5 bases). Germline V CDR1 and CDR2: LNHDA, SQIVND (reference sequence). The CDR3 totals 12 residues. The V end was cut by 6 bases, the J end by 2 bases, with 8 bases between. CDR3 sequence reads: CASSEGAYEQYF. The CDR3 DNA follows: TGTGCCAGTAGCGAGGGAGCCTACGAGCAGTACTTC.

The V and J genes are TRBV7-2 and TRBJ1-2; unclear D gene. The CDR3 runs 15 residues. Per germline, CDR1 SGHTA and CDR2 FQGNSA. Trimming took 0 bases from V and 4 from J, leaving 12 bases between them. For the CDR3, the DNA is TGTGCCAGCAGCTTAGCTGAGGGCGATACCTATGGCTACACCTTC. Translation: CASSLAEGDTYGYTF.

In this sample, this clone turned up once. This chain links TRBV9 with TRBJ2-3; 11 bases match TRBD2. The CDR3 runs to 15 residues. Germline CDR1 and CDR2: SGDLS and YYNGEE. V gave up 1 base and J gave up 6 bases; unmatched junction bases: 4. The CDR3 DNA sequence: TGTGCCAGCAGCGTACTAGCGGGGGGTATGGATACGCAGTATTTT. This encodes CASSVLAGGMDTQYF.

The J gene is TRBJ1-4, the V gene TRBV6-5; D possibly corresponds to TRBD1 (6 bases). Trimming stripped 2 bases from V and 7 bases from J, with 17 bases between. The CDR3 totals 16 residues. The germline CDR1 and CDR2 sequences are MNHEY and SVGAGI. CDR3 region: CASSYAERTGTEKLFF. CDR3 bases: TGTGCCAGCAGTTACGCAGAGAGAACAGGGACTGAAAAACTGTTTTTT.

This clone was counted between two and nine times. The junction does not match germline at one end; this may be a read error. The rearrangement joins TRBV7-7 to TRBJ2-1, with 11 bases identical to TRBD2. This CDR3 region has 16 residues. Germline CDR1 is SSHAT and CDR2 is FNYEAQ (reference sequence). CDR3 nucleotides: TGTGCTAGCAGCCGCACCGGGACTAGCGGCTACAATGAGCAGTTCTTC. Residues: CASSRTGTSGYNEQFF. Supplemented by reference TRBV7-7 and TRBJ2-1, the full variable domain reads GAGVSQSPRYKVTKRGQDVTLRCDPISSHATLYWYQQALGQGPEFLTYFNYEAQPDKSGLPSDRFSAERPEGSISTLTIQRTEQRDSAMYRCASSRTGTSGYNEQFFGPGTRLTVL.

The chain couples TRBV7-2 to TRBJ1-6; D call uncertain. CDR1 and CDR2 from the germline V gene are SGHTA and FQGNSA. The CDR3 contains 15 residues. V lost 0 bases to trimming and J lost 3 bases, with 6 bases between them. CDR3 region: CASSLARSYNSPLHF. The CDR3 nucleotides read TGTGCCAGCAGCTTAGCGCGGAGCTATAATTCACCCCTCCACTTT.

The rearrangement joins TRBV9 to TRBJ1-1; no firm D call. Trimming took 3 bases from V and 0 from J, leaving 18 bases between them. The CDR3 has 17 residues. From germline, CDR1 is SGDLS and CDR2 YYNGEE. The CDR3 coding sequence is TGTGCCAGCAGCGCCACCGGGTCCTATACGATGAACACTGAAGCTTTCTTT. Protein: CASSATGSYTMNTEAFF.

This chain joins TRBV6-6 and TRBJ2-2, with 7 bases matching TRBD1. V lost 7 bases, J lost 2 bases, and 10 bases stayed unmatched. Germline-derived CDR1 and CDR2 are MNHNY and SVGAGI (reference sequence). This CDR3 contains 16 residues. This CDR3 is CASTSTGTVNTGELFF. The CDR3 DNA sequence: TGTGCCAGCACCTCCACCGGGACAGTAAACACCGGGGAGCTGTTTTTT.

This chain joins TRBV2 and TRBJ2-1; 12 positions agree with TRBD2. Germline values: CDR1 SNHLY, CDR2 FYNNEI. There are 16 residues in the CDR3. V lost 3 bases, J lost 8 bases, and 8 bases stayed unmatched. The CDR3 bases are TGTGCCAGCAGTGATCCAGCTAGCGGGGGGGCGTATGAGCAGTTCTTC. Protein: CASSDPASGGAYEQFF.

The chain uses TRBV5-4 and TRBJ2-7; 7 nucleotides agree with TRBD1. Germline V gene sequence: CDR1 SGHNT, CDR2 YYREEE (reference sequence). This CDR3 contains 14 residues. V lost 0 bases to trimming and J lost 1 base; unmatched junction nucleotides: 1. The CDR3 sequence is CASSLGQGSYEQYF. For the CDR3, the DNA is TGTGCCAGCAGCTTGGGACAGGGATCCTACGAGCAGTACTTC. Full variable domain (remainder filled in from reference TRBV5-4 and TRBJ2-7): ETGVTQSPTHLIKTRGQQVTLRCSSQSGHNTVSWYQQALGQGPQFIFQYYREEENGRGNFPPRFSGLQFPNYSSELNVNALELDDSALYLCASSLGQGSYEQYFGPGTRLTVT.

V gene TRBV19 combines with J gene TRBJ2-7; 12 bases line up with TRBD1. Germline trimming cut 8 bases from V and 3 bases from J; bases unmatched to any gene: 2. CDR3 length: 13 residues. From germline, CDR1 is LNHDA and CDR2 SQIVND (reference sequence). Written as DNA, the CDR3 is TGTGCCAGTCGGGACAGGGGGCACTACGAGCAGTACTTC. Its translation is CASRDRGHYEQYF.

This clone was observed a single time. J is TRBJ1-2 and V is TRBV7-2; D might be TRBD1 (6 bases). The CDR3 is made up of 15 amino acids. V lost 5 bases and J lost 6, with 19 bases in between. Germline V gene sequence: CDR1 SGHTA, CDR2 FQGNSA. The CDR3 sequence: CASSPGGPPSNGYTF. Written as DNA, the CDR3 is TGTGCCAGCAGCCCGGGGGGGCCACCCTCAAATGGCTACACCTTC.

V usage is TRBV27 and J usage is TRBJ2-7; possibly TRBD1 for D (5 bases). In germline, CDR1 is MNHEY, CDR2 SMNVEV (reference sequence). CDR3 length equals 13 residues. Between the trimmed V and J ends, which lost 3 bases and 3 bases, there was a span of 9 bases. Written as DNA, the CDR3 is TGTGCCAGCAGTTTTGGGGCCCTCTACGAGCAGTACTTC. It codes for CASSFGALYEQYF.

V gene TRBV7-2 combines with J gene TRBJ2-2, with TRBD2 matching over 11 bases. Per germline, CDR1 SGHTA and CDR2 FQGNSA. J was trimmed by 7 bases and V by 5 bases; bases with no gene match: 6. CDR3 size: 15 residues. The CDR3 region has the DNA TGTGCCAGCAGCCCTAGCGGGGGGTCTGGCGGGGAGCTGTTTTTT. Protein: CASSPSGGSGGELFF.

This chain joins TRBV4-2 and TRBJ1-3, with a tentative D call TRBD1 (6 bases). Germline V gene data show CDR1 as LGHNA and CDR2 as YNFKEQ. Trimming took off 0 bases at V and 4 bases at J, with 10 bases between the two ends. This CDR3 contains 15 residues. CDR3 sequence (DNA): TGTGCCAGCAGCCAAGAAGTCAGGGGCGGAAACACCATATATTTT. Protein: CASSQEVRGGNTIYF.

This clone was recorded only once. The gene calls are TRBV5-1 and TRBJ2-7; TRBD1 matches 10 bases. CDR3 length equals 14 residues. The junction had 4 bases not matched to a gene; V was cut back by 2 bases and J by 5 bases. CDR1 SGHRS and CDR2 YFSETQ come from the germline V gene. CDR3: CASSLGQGEHEQYF. CDR3 in DNA: TGCGCCAGCAGCTTAGGACAGGGGGAGCACGAGCAGTACTTC.

This clone occurred a few times. The chain links TRBV6-5 to TRBJ2-7, with 8 bases that match TRBD2. Per germline, CDR1 MNHEY and CDR2 SVGAGI. The CDR3 is 15 amino acids. The V and J ends lost 6 bases and 0 bases, in that order; junction bases with no gene match: 7. CDR3 sequence: CASRTRGGLSYEQYF. CDR3 DNA: TGTGCCAGCAGGACACGGGGGGGCCTCTCCTACGAGCAGTACTTC.

The chain has TRBV20-1 and TRBJ2-1; D is undetermined. V was trimmed by 6 bases and J by 6 bases, leaving 9 bases between them. The CDR3 is 11 amino acids. CDR1 is DFQATT, CDR2 SNEGSKA, per germline (reference sequence). The CDR3 nucleotides are TGCAGTGCCACAGTAGGCAATGAGCAGTTCTTC. It yields the protein CSATVGNEQFF.

This clone was counted a few times. The chain joins TRBV18 to TRBJ2-5; 10 positions match TRBD1. Germline V gene data show CDR1 as KGHSH and CDR2 as LQKENI. V shed 0 bases and J 5 bases; nucleotides not matched to a gene: 6. CDR3 size: 16 residues. CDR3 sequence (DNA): TGTGCCAGCTCACCACCGAGACAGGGGGCAAAGGAGACCCAGTACTTC. Its protein product is CASSPPRQGAKETQYF.

This clone was found a few times. The chain employs TRBV11-2 and TRBJ1-2; 9 bases align to TRBD1. CDR1 is SGHAT, CDR2 FQNNGV, per germline. Trimming cost V 5 bases and J 7 bases; bases outside gene matches: 5. This CDR3 contains 13 residues. Written as DNA, the CDR3 is TGTGCCAGCAGCCCGGGACAGGGCTTTGGCTACACCTTC. It yields the protein CASSPGQGFGYTF.

The gene calls are TRBV9 and TRBJ1-5; 8 bases agree with TRBD1. V lost 3 bases to trimming and J lost 4 bases; unmatched junction nucleotides: 6. This CDR3 is 15 amino acids long. Germline V CDR1 and CDR2: SGDLS, YYNGEE. The CDR3 spells CASSDGQGINQPQHF. CDR3 nucleotides: TGTGCCAGCAGCGATGGACAGGGAATAAATCAGCCCCAGCATTTT.

CDR3 coding DNA: TGTGCCAGCAGCGACGGGCCGAGGGGCACAGATACGCAGTATTTT. This encodes CASSDGPRGTDTQYF. The rearrangement uses TRBV7-3 and TRBJ2-3; TRBD2 might be the D (5 bases). Germline V CDR1 and CDR2: SGHTA, FQGTGA. V was cut by 5 bases and J by 1 base, with 13 bases left in between. The CDR3 runs to 15 residues.

This chain connects TRBV6-5 to TRBJ1-1, with D hard to call. V was cut by 4 bases and J by 7 bases, with 7 bases left in between. CDR1 is MNHEY, CDR2 SVGAGI, per germline. CDR3 length equals 11 residues. CDR3 in DNA: TGTGCCAGCAGTTTCACGGGTGAAGCTTTCTTT. Its protein is CASSFTGEAFF.

This rearrangement joins TRBV4-1 to TRBJ1-2; 9 bases match TRBD1. Germline V CDR1 and CDR2: MGHRA, YSYEKL. There are 16 residues in the CDR3. J lost 4 bases, V lost 5 bases, and 11 bases had no gene match. The CDR3 loop reads CASSSPPQGAGYGYTF. The CDR3 DNA reads as TGCGCCAGCAGCTCCCCACCACAGGGGGCTGGCTATGGCTACACCTTC.